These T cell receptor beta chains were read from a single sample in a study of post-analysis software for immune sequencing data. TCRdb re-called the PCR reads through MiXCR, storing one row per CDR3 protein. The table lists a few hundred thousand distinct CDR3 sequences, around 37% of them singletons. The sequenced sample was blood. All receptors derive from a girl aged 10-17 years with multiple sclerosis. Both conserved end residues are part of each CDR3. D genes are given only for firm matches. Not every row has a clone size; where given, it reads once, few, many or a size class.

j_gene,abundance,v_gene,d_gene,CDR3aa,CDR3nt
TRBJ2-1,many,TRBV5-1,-,CASSFPGEEQFF,TGCGCCAGCAGCTTCCCGGGTGAGGAGCAGTTCTTC
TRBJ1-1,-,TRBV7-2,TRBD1,CAGSLRQGMNTEAFF,TGTGCCGGCAGCTTAAGACAGGGGATGAACACTGAAGCTTTCTTT
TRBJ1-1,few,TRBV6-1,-,CASKAGNTNTEAFF,TGTGCCAGCAAAGCGGGTAATACGAACACTGAAGCTTTCTTT
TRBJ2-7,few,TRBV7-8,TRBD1,CASSVVQGTSYEQYF,TGTGCCAGCAGCGTGGTACAGGGGACCTCCTACGAGCAGTACTTC
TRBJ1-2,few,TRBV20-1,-,CSAEGVPQNYGYTF,TGCAGTGCAGAAGGAGTGCCCCAGAACTATGGCTACACCTTC
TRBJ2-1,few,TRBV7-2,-,CASSQGPRNEQFF,TGTGCCAGCAGTCAGGGACCCCGCAATGAGCAGTTCTTC
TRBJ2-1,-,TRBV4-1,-,CASSRTDGSSYNEQFF,TGCGCCAGCAGCCGGACGGACGGGAGCTCCTACAATGAGCAGTTCTTC
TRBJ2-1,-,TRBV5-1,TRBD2,CASSFSSGGIYNEQFF,TGCGCCAGCAGCTTCTCCAGCGGGGGTATCTACAATGAGCAGTTCTTC
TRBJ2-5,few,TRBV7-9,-,CASSYRDNPETQYF,TGTGCCAGCAGTTACCGGGATAACCCAGAGACCCAGTACTTC
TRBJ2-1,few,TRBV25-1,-,CASSESGGGHRNEQFF,TGTGCCAGCAGTGAGAGTGGAGGGGGCCATCGGAATGAGCAGTTCTTC
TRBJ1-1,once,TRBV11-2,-,CASSAQGRGTEAFF,TGTGCCAGCAGCGCCCAGGGTAGGGGCACTGAAGCTTTCTTT
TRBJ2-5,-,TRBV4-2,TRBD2,CASSPTSGGTGETQYF,TGTGCCAGCAGCCCGACTAGCGGGGGGACAGGGGAGACCCAGTACTTC
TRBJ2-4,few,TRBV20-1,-,CSARDEENIQYF,TGCAGTGCTAGAGATGAGGAAAACATTCAGTACTTC
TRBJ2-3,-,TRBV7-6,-,CASSLAGSGLMTDTQYF,TGTGCCAGCAGCTTAGCAGGTAGCGGACTAATGACAGATACGCAGTATTTT
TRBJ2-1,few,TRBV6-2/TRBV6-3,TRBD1,CASRGQGPPSYNEQFF,TGTGCCAGCAGGGGACAGGGACCCCCCTCCTACAATGAGCAGTTCTTC
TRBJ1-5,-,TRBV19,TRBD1,CASSRTGSNSNQPQHF,TGTGCCAGTAGCCGGACAGGGAGTAATAGCAATCAGCCCCAGCATTTT
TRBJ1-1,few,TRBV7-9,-,CASSLYQYGVTEAFF,TGTGCCAGCAGCTTATATCAGTACGGAGTCACTGAAGCTTTCTTT
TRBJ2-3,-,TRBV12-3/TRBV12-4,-,CASSFFGTIDTDTQYF,TGTGCCAGCAGTTTTTTTGGCACCATTGACACAGATACGCAGTATTTT
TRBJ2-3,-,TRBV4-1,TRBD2,CASSQVTSGGAPDTQYF,TGCGCCAGCAGCCAGGTTACTAGCGGGGGGGCCCCAGATACGCAGTATTTT
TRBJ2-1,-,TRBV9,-,CASSEGGFYNEQFF,TGTGCCAGCAGCGAGGGGGGGTTCTACAATGAGCAGTTCTTC
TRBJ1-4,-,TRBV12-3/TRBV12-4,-,CASSSDGNEKLFF,TGTGCCAGCAGTAGTGACGGGAATGAAAAACTGTTTTTT
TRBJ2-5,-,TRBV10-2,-,CASSESGHQEAQYF,TGCGCCAGCAGTGAGTCGGGCCATCAAGAGGCCCAGTACTTC
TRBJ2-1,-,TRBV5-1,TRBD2,CASSILAGSSYNEQFF,TGCGCCAGCAGCATTCTAGCGGGGAGCTCCTACAATGAGCAGTTCTTC
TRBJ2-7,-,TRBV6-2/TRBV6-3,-,CASREGPETFGFEQYF,TGTGCCAGCAGAGAGGGCCCGGAGACATTTGGGTTCGAGCAGTACTTC
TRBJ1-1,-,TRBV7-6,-,CASSRQATAMNTEAFF,TGTGCCAGCAGCCGCCAGGCAACAGCCATGAACACTGAAGCTTTCTTT
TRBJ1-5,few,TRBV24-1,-,CATSDLQGLGAQHF,TGTGCCACCAGTGATCTACAGGGACTGGGGGCCCAGCATTTT
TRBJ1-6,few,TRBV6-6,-,CASRSNNSPLHF,TGTGCCAGCAGGTCGAATAATTCACCCCTCCACTTT
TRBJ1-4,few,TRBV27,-,CASSSSGSTNEKLFF,TGTGCCAGCAGTTCGTCCGGGTCAACTAATGAAAAACTGTTTTTT
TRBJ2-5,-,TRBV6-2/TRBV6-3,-,CASSRGWNSKETQYF,TGTGCCAGCAGCAGAGGTTGGAACTCTAAAGAGACCCAGTACTTC
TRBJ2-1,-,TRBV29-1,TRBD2,CSVDRAGGLYNEQFF,TGCAGCGTCGACCGGGCGGGGGGACTCTACAATGAGCAGTTCTTC
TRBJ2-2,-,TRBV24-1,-,CATSPQEQNTGELFF,TGTGCTACCAGCCCCCAGGAACAGAACACCGGGGAGCTGTTTTTT
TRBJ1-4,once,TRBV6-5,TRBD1,CASIGGLEEKLFF,TGTGCCAGCATAGGGGGCTTAGAAGAAAAACTGTTTTTT
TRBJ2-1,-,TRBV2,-,CASSVTSSYNEQFF,TGTGCCAGCAGTGTCACTAGCTCCTACAATGAGCAGTTCTTC
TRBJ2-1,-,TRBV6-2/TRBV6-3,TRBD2,CASSYPPELTSGGYNEQFF,TGTGCCAGCAGTTACCCGCCTGAACTCACTAGCGGGGGGTACAATGAGCAGTTCTTC
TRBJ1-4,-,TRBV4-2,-,CASSQFSGLTNEKLFF,TGTGCCAGCAGCCAGTTCTCGGGACTGACTAATGAAAAACTGTTTTTT
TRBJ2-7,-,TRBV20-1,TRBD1,CSARDLKTGTHEQYF,TGCAGTGCTAGAGATTTGAAGACAGGGACGCACGAGCAGTACTTC
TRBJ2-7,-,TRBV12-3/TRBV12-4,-,CASSRAGPRSYEQYF,TGTGCCAGCAGCCGCGCAGGGCCCCGGTCCTACGAGCAGTACTTC
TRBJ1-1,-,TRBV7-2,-,CASSDGEYTEAFF,TGTGCCAGCAGCGACGGGGAGTACACTGAAGCTTTCTTT
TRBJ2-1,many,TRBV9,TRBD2,CASSPATSANNEQFF,TGTGCCAGCAGCCCAGCGACTAGCGCCAACAATGAGCAGTTCTTC
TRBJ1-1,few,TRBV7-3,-,CASSSSRNTEAFF,TGTGCCAGCAGCTCTTCCCGGAACACTGAAGCTTTCTTT
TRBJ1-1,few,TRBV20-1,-,CSATNLEGNTEAFF,TGCAGTGCTACGAACCTCGAGGGGAACACTGAAGCTTTCTTT
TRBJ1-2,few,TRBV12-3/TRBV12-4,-,CASSLGDHYGYTF,TGTGCCAGCAGTTTAGGGGACCACTATGGCTACACCTTC
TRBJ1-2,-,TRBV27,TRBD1,CANRQGGNGYTF,TGTGCCAACAGACAGGGGGGAAATGGCTACACCTTC
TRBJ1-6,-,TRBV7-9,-,CASSTGRSPLHF,TGTGCCAGCAGCACGGGACGGTCACCCCTCCACTTT
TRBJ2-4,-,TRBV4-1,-,CASSQDGQGNFGKNIQYF,TGCGCCAGCAGCCAAGACGGCCAGGGGAATTTCGGCAAAAACATTCAGTACTTC
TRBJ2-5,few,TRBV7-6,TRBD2,CASSLALRAGGLEETQYF,TGTGCCAGCAGCTTAGCGCTTCGAGCGGGGGGACTGGAAGAGACCCAGTACTTC
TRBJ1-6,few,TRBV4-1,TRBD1,CASSQGTLGTGAYSPLHF,TGCGCCAGCAGCCAAGGCACGCTCGGGACAGGAGCATATTCACCCCTCCACTTT
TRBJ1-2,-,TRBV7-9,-,CTSSSLTWGYGYTF,TGTACCAGCAGCTCCCTGACCTGGGGCTATGGCTACACCTTC